This TCR beta chain was retrieved from a study of blood T cell repertoires in COVID-19. The germline V and J ends were trimmed by 5 bases and 3 bases, with 17 bases remaining between them. In germline, CDR1 is SNHLY, CDR2 FYNNEI. The CDR3 loop spans 16 amino acids. Participants reported their clinical history, and cohort assignment relied on those reports. The data were produced by immunoSEQ multiplex PCR, yet TCRdb's version contains in-frame clones alone and is incomplete. Here the sample spans approximately 450,000 clones, roughly nine tenths being singletons. V gene TRBV2 combines with J gene TRBJ1-5, with D unresolved. The clonotype originates from a woman aged 18-29 years with acute COVID-19. Sequencing input: PBMCs or T cells enriched from blood (not recorded which). Here the CDR3 DNA reads TGTGCCAGCAGTCAAAACTTGGTAGTAAACAATCAGCCCCAGCATTTT. Amino acids: CASSQNLVVNNQPQHF.